This record looks at one TCR beta chain sequence and its context. Its antigen is unknown. Naive CD8 cells lacked CD45RO and underwent positive selection for CCR7, leaving out terminally differentiated effector memory CD45RA+ cells. In replicate PCRs of sorted subsets, roughly 190 ng DNA, approximately 32,000 T cell genomes, was used. Assay: immunoSEQ multiplex PCR; the TCRdb copy retains only in-frame clones and omits some. The repertoire holds about 2.2 million clones, with around 93% as singletons. The germline V gene encodes CDR1 LNHDA and CDR2 SQIVND (reference sequence). This CDR3 comprises 15 residues. V dropped 7 bases and J dropped 4; count of bases not matched to a gene: 6. The data are from a study of shared clonotypes between healthy human individuals. The study, taken as a whole, reports: Sequencing depth was predicted to influence how clonotypes are shared among donors. Shared across four donors were around 5% of the naive CD4 clonotypes.

The sample was naive CD8+ T cells from PBMCs. The chain uses TRBV19 and TRBJ2-7; 14 bases agree with TRBD2. The clonotype originates from a man younger than 35 in good health. Some clones in this sample may be carry-over from other donors' samples. CDR3 sequence (DNA): TGTGCCAGTAAACTAGGACTAGCGGGAGGATACGAGCAGTACTTC. This translates into CASKLGLAGGYEQYF.